Each of the 14 T cell receptor beta chains below was sequenced from the same sample in a study of T cells expressing NK-cell markers. TCRdb processed the 5' RACE reads again and assigns one entry to each CDR3 protein, with no DNA. The table for this sample gives 6,000 to 7,500 distinct CDR3 sequences. Sequenced: blood T cells: a sorted CD56 or NKG2C T cell subset, CD4+ or CD8+ T cells, or bulk PBMC T cells (not recorded which). These receptors were taken from a man aged 18 to 69 in good health.

The J gene is TRBJ2-2, the V gene TRBV28; TCRdb proposes TRBD1, but this gene call is untestable without DNA. The germline V gene has CDR1 MDHEN and CDR2 SYDVKM. The CDR3 has 16 residues. The CDR3 sequence is CASSPYREGDTGELFF.

The chain recombines TRBV27 with TRBJ2-6. CDR1 MNHEY and CDR2 SMNVEV come from the germline V gene (reference sequence). The CDR3 spans 15 residues. The CDR3 region is CASSSQGAGANVLTF.

The rearrangement uses TRBV6-5 and TRBJ2-1; no DNA is available, so the TRBD2 call from TCRdb remains unchecked. Germline V gene lookup returns CDR1 MNHEY and CDR2 SVGAGI. This CDR3 contains 15 residues. CDR3 region: CASSFTSGGPDEQFF.

This chain connects TRBV6-1 to TRBJ2-3; TCRdb lists TRBD2, though no DNA is available to test this call. CDR3 length equals 15 residues. Germline-derived CDR1 and CDR2 are MNHNS and SASEGT. CDR3 sequence: CASSQSGGAGDTQYF.

The J gene is TRBJ2-1, the V gene TRBV6-1; checking the TCRdb D call of TRBD2 is not possible without DNA. Germline CDR1 reads MNHNS; CDR2 reads SASEGT. The CDR3 length is 16 residues. CDR3: CASSEASGGAYNEQFF.

The chain has TRBV6-4 and TRBJ2-3. This CDR3 is 13 amino acids long. From germline, CDR1 is MRHNA and CDR2 SNTAGT. This CDR3 is CASSLGDTDTQYF.

The chain recombines TRBV29-1 with TRBJ2-7; TCRdb names TRBD1, which stays unverified in the absence of DNA. The CDR3 is 12 residues long. Germline V gives CDR1 SQVTM, CDR2 ANQGSEA. CDR3 residues: CSVAQGYYEQYF.

The chain employs TRBV27 and TRBJ2-7. Germline V gene lookup returns CDR1 MNHEY and CDR2 SMNVEV (reference sequence). CDR3 length: 14 amino acids. The CDR3 protein is CASSSEGPHYEQYF.

The V and J genes are TRBV12-3 or TRBV12-4 and TRBJ2-2. CDR3 length: 16 amino acids. CDR3: CASRAGGSVNTGELFF.

The chain couples TRBV4-2 to TRBJ2-6. There are 16 residues in the CDR3. Germline V gene data show CDR1 as LGHNA and CDR2 as YNFKEQ. CDR3 residues: CASSQDGFSGANVLTF.

V is TRBV20-1 and J is TRBJ2-5; TCRdb outputs TRBD2, but without DNA this stays unchecked. The CDR3 loop spans 18 amino acids. The V gene's germline CDR1 is DFQATT and CDR2 SNEGSKA (reference sequence). CDR3 residues: CSAKSGTSNVIHQETQYF.

The J gene is TRBJ2-7, the V gene TRBV20-1. CDR1 and CDR2 (germline): DFQATT, SNEGSKA (reference sequence). The CDR3 runs 13 residues. The CDR3 loop is CSAHQREPYEQYF.

According to its frequency, this clonotype is medium-sized (0.01 to 0.1%). The V call is TRBV7-3, the J call TRBJ2-7; TCRdb designates TRBD1, a call that cannot be tested without DNA. The CDR3 is 14 amino acids. Germline V lookup: CDR1 SGHTA, CDR2 FQGTGA. CDR3 protein: CASSSTGVVGEQYF.

V usage is TRBV11-2 and J usage is TRBJ2-7; with no DNA, the TCRdb D assignment of TRBD1 cannot be verified. Germline CDR1 and CDR2: SGHAT and FQNNGV. CDR3 length: 17 residues. This chain's CDR3 is CASSLGTGGPQSYEQYF.